Included here is one TCR beta chain sequence, with context. Its target is unknown. This entry belongs to a study of cytomegalovirus exposure and HLA in healthy donors. Amplification used 60 Vbeta primers and 13 Jbeta primers. Repertoires were generated with immunoSEQ multiplex PCR, while TCRdb's copy carries only in-frame clones and drops some. The table has 150,000 or so clones, 64% seen once; the top ten hold less than 3.5%. Germline trimming cut 6 bases from V and 4 bases from J; bases unmatched to any gene: 7. Germline V lookup: CDR1 PRHDT, CDR2 FYEKMQ (reference sequence). The CDR3 has 15 residues. General study findings and limits: Altogether, 160 or so TCR beta chains were recorded as cytomegalovirus-associated. A later analysis linked a missense variant in DCLRE1C to the trimming of TCR beta V and J genes. DRB1 showed the most TCR associations and HLA-C the fewest in a later analysis, as rates varied by HLA locus. CMV antigen specificity of three CMV-associated chains was confirmed in vitro.

Sequences were obtained from PBMCs. This TCR was recovered from a woman aged 25 to 45 in good health and CMV-seropositive. V usage is TRBV13 and J usage is TRBJ2-1; 9 positions match TRBD2. The CDR3 sequence: CASSRLAEEYNEQFF. CDR3 bases: TGTGCCAGCAGTCGACTAGCGGAGGAATACAATGAGCAGTTCTTC.